This T cell receptor (beta chain) was identified during a study of T cell responses to AZD1222 COVID-19 vaccine. General study results and limits: Clonal diversity may have been underestimated, and the donors were mostly white British, with more females than males. Repertoire sampling was restricted to post-peak T cell response timepoints. Researchers report vaccine-associated CD4 TCRs spanning spike, with dominance at 160-218 and 743-854. Spike-specific TCR breadth rose after two AZD1222 doses, and depth rose as well.

With respect to this clone: No antigen is known for it.

TCRdb's copy holds only in-frame clones and misses some; the assay was immunoSEQ multiplex PCR. This table has 95,000 to 100,000 clones, 70% to 90% appearing once. The receptor's source is an adult in good health. The input for sequencing was peripheral blood, taken on day 0 of AZD1222 vaccination.

CDR3 amino acids: CASWDTEAFF. CDR3 in DNA: TGTGCCAGCTGGGACACTGAAGCTTTCTTT. J is TRBJ1-1 and V is TRBV6-4; no firm D call. Trimming took 8 bases from V and 3 from J, leaving 4 bases between them. The CDR3 has 10 residues. Germline CDR1 is MRHNA and CDR2 is SNTAGT.